This TCR beta chain was identified in a study of blood T cell repertoires in COVID-19 (dated by TCRdb to about 2020). About the study as a whole: The collaborator samples originated in the United States, Italy and Spain and spanned the acute and convalescent phases of COVID-19. The prospective study material was composed of cDNA or gDNA derived from T cells, B-cell-depleted T cells, or PBMCs. Deeply sampled blood TCRbeta repertoires from subjects exposed to, actively infected with, or recovered from COVID-19 were included in the dataset. The repertoires were released in a freely available public database meant as a resource for research on the immune response to SARS-CoV-2. The samples were drawn from two sources: the first 160 participants of the ongoing ImmuneRACE study, and 950 to 1,500 subjects contributed by 6 global collaborators. Sample metadata almost always included a de-identified subject ID, COVID-19 status, age in years and sex. Where HLA class I and class II types were available, the types were taken from metadata supplied by the sample provider, not from assay-based typing. The paper as a whole reports these results and caveats: Clinical and demographic metadata were provided uncurated, with the amount varying by source and participant.

The immunoSEQ Assay, a bias-controlled multiplex PCR, was used to amplify TCRbeta CDR3 regions from genomic DNA. The authors' pipeline ran thus. Within the assay, amplification of reference gene primers was used to estimate how many nucleated cells each sample contained. To quantify the absolute abundance of each unique TCRbeta CDR3 rearrangement, sequence reads were collapsed and filtered. For each sample, productive Simpson clonality was calculated as the square root of Simpson's diversity index over productive rearrangements. TCRdb provides this immuneACCESS table in a form limited to in-frame rearrangements. Some clones are lacking; in checked studies, under half of them reflect an unresolved V gene, and why the rest are absent is not known. For V, J and clone size, that table is used; D and trimming come from the DNA. The sample profile shows 72,000 or so clones; roughly 86% of them were found once. The ten largest clones take up less than 1.5% of the sample.

Each collaborating institution followed its own protocols to collect whole blood in K2EDTA tubes. For TCRbeta analysis, collaborators shipped samples in one of three forms: frozen whole blood, isolated PBMCs, or DNA extracted from either of those sample types. Cut back by 3 bases and 2 bases, the V and J ends lie 5 bases apart. CDR1 and CDR2 were assigned from the germline V gene as SNHLY and FYNNEI. Taken from cysteine to phenylalanine, the CDR3 has 13 residues. The retained sequence is limited to the CDR3, 39 bases, with the frame set at the first base. Notes on this clone: The specificity of this receptor is unknown. Per-base qualities were not stored, and no clone one base away is much larger.

This sequence uses TRBV2 and TRBJ1-5; no D segment can be confidently identified. The receptor was isolated from a man in his fifties or sixties with acute or convalescent COVID-19. Material for sequencing was peripheral blood. The CDR3 protein: CASSDIRNQPQHF. The nucleotides are TGTGCCAGCAGTGACATCCGCAATCAGCCCCAGCATTTT. The full variable domain, completed from the reference TRBV2 and TRBJ1-5 proteins outside the CDR3, reads EPEVTQTPSHQVTQMGQEVILRCVPISNHLYFYWYRQILGQKVEFLVSFYNNEISEKSEIFDDQFSVERPDGSNFTLKIRSTKLEDSAMYFCASSDIRNQPQHFGDGTRLSIL.